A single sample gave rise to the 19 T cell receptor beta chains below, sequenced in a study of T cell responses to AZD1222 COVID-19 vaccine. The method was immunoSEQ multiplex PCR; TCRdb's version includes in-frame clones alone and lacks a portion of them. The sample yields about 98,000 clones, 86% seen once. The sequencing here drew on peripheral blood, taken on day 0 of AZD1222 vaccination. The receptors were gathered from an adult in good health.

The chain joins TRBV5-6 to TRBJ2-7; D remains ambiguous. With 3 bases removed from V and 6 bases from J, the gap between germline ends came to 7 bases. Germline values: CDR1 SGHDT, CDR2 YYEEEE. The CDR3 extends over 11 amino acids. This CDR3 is CASSSSSEQYF. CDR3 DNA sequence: TGTGCCAGCAGCTCTAGTAGCGAGCAGTACTTC.

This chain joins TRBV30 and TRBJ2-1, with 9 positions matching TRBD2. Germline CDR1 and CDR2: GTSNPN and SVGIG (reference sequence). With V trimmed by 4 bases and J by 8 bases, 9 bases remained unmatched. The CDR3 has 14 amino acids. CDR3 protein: CAWIRGGAFDEQFF. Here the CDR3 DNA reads TGTGCCTGGATACGCGGGGGGGCTTTCGATGAGCAGTTCTTC.

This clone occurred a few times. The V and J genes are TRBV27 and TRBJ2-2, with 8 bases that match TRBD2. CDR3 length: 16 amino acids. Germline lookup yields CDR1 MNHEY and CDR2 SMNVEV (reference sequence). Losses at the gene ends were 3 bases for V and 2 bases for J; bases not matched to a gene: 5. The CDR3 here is CASSFIAGGNTGELFF. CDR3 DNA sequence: TGTGCCAGCAGTTTTATTGCGGGGGGTAACACCGGGGAGCTGTTTTTT.

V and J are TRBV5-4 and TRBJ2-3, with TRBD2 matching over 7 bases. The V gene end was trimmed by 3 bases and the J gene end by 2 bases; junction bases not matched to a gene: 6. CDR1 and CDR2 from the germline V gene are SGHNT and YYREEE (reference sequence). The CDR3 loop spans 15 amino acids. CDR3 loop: CASSSGLDITDTQYF. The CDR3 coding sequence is TGTGCCAGCAGCTCCGGACTAGATATCACAGATACGCAGTATTTT.

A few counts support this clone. CDR3 DNA sequence: TGTGCCAGCAGTCAGGGACAGATATCCTCCTACGAGCAGTACTTC. Encoded protein: CASSQGQISSYEQYF. This chain uses TRBV7-3 with TRBJ2-7; 7 nucleotides align to TRBD1. The length of the CDR3 is 15 residues. The germline V gene encodes CDR1 SGHTA and CDR2 FQGTGA. Trimming at V came to 6 bases and at J to 0 bases, leaving 8 bases not matched to a gene.

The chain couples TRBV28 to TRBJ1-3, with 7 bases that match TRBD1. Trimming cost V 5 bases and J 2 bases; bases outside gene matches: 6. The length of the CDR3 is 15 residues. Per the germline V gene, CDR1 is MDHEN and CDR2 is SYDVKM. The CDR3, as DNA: TGTGCCAGCAGTATACAGGGGTTGGCTGGAAACACCATATATTTT. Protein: CASSIQGLAGNTIYF.

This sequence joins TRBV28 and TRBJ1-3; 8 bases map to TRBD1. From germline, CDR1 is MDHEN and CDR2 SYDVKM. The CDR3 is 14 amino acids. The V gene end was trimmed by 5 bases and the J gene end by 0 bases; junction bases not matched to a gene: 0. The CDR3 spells CASSGQGSGNTIYF. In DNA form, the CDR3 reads TGTGCCAGCAGTGGACAGGGCTCTGGAAACACCATATATTTT.

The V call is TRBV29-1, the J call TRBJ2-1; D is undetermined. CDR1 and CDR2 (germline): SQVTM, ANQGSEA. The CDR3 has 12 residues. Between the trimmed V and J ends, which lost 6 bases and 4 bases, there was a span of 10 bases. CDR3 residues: CSVATRYNEQFF. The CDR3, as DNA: TGCAGCGTGGCGACGCGTTACAATGAGCAGTTCTTC.

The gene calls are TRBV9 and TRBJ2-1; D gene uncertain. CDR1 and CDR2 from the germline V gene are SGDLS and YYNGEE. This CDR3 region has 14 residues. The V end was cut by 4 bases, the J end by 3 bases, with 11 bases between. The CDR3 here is CASSPRGLYNEQFF. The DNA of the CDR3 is TGTGCCAGCAGCCCACGAGGCCTCTACAATGAGCAGTTCTTC. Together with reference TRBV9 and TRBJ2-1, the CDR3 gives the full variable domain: DSGVTQTPKHLITATGQRVTLRCSPRSGDLSVYWYQQSLDQGLQFLIQYYNGEERAKGNILERFSAQQFPDLHSELNLSSLELGDSALYFCASSPRGLYNEQFFGPGTRLTVL.

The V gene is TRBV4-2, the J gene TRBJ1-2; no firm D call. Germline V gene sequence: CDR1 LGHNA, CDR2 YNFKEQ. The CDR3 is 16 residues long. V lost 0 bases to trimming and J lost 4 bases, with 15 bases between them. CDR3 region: CASSQDMRSNSYGYTF. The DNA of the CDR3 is TGTGCCAGCAGCCAAGATATGAGAAGCAACTCCTATGGCTACACCTTC.

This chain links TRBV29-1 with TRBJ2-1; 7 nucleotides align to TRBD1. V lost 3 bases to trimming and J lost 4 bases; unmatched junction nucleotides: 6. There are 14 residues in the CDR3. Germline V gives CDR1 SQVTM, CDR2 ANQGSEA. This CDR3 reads CSVDDRVRYNEQFF. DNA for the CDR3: TGCAGCGTTGATGACAGGGTGCGGTACAATGAGCAGTTCTTC.

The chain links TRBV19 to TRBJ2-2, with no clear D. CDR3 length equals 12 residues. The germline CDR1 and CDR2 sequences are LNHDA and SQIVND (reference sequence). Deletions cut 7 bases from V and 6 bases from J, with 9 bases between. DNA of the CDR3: TGTGCCAGTACTGGGGTGGCCGGGGAGCTGTTTTTT. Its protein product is CASTGVAGELFF.

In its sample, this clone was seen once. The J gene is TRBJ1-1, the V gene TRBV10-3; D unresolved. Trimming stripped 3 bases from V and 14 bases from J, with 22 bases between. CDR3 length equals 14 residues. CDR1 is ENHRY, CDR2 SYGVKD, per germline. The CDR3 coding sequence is TGTGCCATCAGTGATCCCTCGATACGTGGCGTCATATTCTTT. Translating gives CAISDPSIRGVIFF.

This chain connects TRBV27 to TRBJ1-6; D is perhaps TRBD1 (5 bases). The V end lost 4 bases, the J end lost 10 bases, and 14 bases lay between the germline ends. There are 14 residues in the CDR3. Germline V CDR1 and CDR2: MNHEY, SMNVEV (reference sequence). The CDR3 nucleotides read TGTGCCAGCAGTTCCCTGGGGGAAGGCTCACCCCTCCACTTT. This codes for CASSSLGEGSPLHF.

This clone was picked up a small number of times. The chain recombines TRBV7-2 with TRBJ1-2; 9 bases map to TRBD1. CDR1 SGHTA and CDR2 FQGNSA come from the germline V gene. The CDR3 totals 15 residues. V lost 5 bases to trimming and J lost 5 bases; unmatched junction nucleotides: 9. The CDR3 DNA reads TGTGCCAGCAGCCCACGCCGGGACAGGGCTTATGGCTACACCTTC. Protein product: CASSPRRDRAYGYTF. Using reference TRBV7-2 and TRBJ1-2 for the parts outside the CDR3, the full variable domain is GAGVSQSPSNKVTEKGKDVELRCDPISGHTALYWYRQSLGQGLEFLIYFQGNSAPDKSGLPSDRFSAERTGGSVSTLTIQRTQQEDSAVYLCASSPRRDRAYGYTFGSGTRLTVV.

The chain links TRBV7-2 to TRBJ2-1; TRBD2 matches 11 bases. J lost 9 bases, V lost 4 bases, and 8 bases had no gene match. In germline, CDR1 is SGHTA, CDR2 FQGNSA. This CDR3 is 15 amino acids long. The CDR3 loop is CASSSLVAGGGEQFF. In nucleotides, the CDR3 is TGTGCCAGCAGCTCCCTGGTAGCGGGAGGGGGTGAGCAGTTCTTC.

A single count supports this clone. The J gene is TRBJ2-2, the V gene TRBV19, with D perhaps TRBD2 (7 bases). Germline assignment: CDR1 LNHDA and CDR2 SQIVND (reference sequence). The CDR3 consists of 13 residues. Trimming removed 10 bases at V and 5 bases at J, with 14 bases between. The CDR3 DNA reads TGTGCCACCCGACGGGGGGCGACCGGGGAGCTGTTTTTT. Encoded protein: CATRRGATGELFF.

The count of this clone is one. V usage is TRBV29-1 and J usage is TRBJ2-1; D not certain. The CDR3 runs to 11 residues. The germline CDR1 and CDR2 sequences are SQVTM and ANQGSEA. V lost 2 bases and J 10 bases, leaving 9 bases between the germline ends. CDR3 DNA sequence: TGCAGCGTTGAACTCGGGTACGAGCAGTTCTTC. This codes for CSVELGYEQFF.

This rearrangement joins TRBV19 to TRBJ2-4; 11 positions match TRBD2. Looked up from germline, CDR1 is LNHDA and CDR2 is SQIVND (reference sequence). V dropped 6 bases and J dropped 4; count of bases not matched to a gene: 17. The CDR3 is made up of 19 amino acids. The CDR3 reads CASSLSSGGSDQRKNIQYF. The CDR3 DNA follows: TGTGCCAGTAGCCTGTCTAGCGGGGGGTCCGATCAACGAAAAAACATTCAGTACTTC.